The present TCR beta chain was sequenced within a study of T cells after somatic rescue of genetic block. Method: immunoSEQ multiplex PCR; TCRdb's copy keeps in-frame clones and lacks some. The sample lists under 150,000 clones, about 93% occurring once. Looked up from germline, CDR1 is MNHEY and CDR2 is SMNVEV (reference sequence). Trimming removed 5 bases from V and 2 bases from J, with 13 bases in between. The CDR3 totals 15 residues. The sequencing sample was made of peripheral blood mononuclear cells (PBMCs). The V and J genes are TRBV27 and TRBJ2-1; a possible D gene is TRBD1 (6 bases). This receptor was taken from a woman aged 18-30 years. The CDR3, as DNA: TGTGCCAGCAGTCTTTCAGGGGTGCCCTACAATGAGCAGTTCTTC. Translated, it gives CASSLSGVPYNEQFF.